This T cell receptor beta chain was recovered during a study of radiotherapy plus CTLA-4 blockade in lung cancer. Background on the study: The study recorded objective responses in around a sixth of patients and disease control in 31%.

Notes on the study in general: Reports state that early shifts in blood T cell clones, with interferon-beta, best predicted response.

Per the germline V gene, CDR1 is WSHSY and CDR2 is SAAADI. The CDR3 is 13 amino acids. Trimming took 4 bases from V and 11 from J, leaving 12 bases between them. TCRdb's copy holds only in-frame clones and misses some; the assay was immunoSEQ multiplex PCR. The repertoire holds roughly 50,000 clones, with around nine tenths as singletons. A word on this clone: Its specificity is unknown.

The TCR comes from a human donor with non-small cell lung cancer whose response to radiotherapy plus ipilimumab could not be evaluated. V gene TRBV10-2 combines with J gene TRBJ1-6; the D gene is possibly TRBD1 (6 bases). Material: peripheral blood, obtained from a patient treated with radiotherapy plus ipilimumab. The chain's CDR3 is CASSAGGRTPLHF. CDR3 bases: TGCGCCAGCAGTGCCGGGGGGCGCACACCCCTCCACTTT.